Listed below are T cell receptor beta chains from one sample, sequenced in a study of T cells in Graves' hyperthyroidism and ophthalmopathy. Each CDR3 protein is one row after TCRdb ran MiXCR on the multiplex PCR reads. The sample gives under 350,000 distinct CDR3 sequences, 10% to 15% of which show up once; 7.8% is in the top ten. Sequenced: blood. These receptors came from a woman aged 25 to 45 with Graves' hyperthyroidism that later progressed to Graves' ophthalmopathy. CDR3s include the opening cysteine and the closing phenylalanine or tryptophan. Fields, in order: CDR3 protein, CDR3 DNA, D gene, clone size, J gene, V gene. A D gene is named only where the DNA matches it firmly. Clone size appears in some rows only: once, few, many, or a class for an expanded clone.

CSAREVWPSGRLDNEQFF,TGCAGTGCTAGAGAGGTATGGCCTAGCGGGAGGTTGGACAATGAGCAGTTCTTC,TRBD2,many,TRBJ2-1,TRBV20-1
CASSLHISMNEQFF,TGTGCCAGCAGCTTACATATTAGCATGAATGAGCAGTTCTTC,NA,many,TRBJ2-1,TRBV7-2
CAEVRDQETQYF,TGTGCCGAAGTGAGGGACCAAGAGACCCAGTACTTC,NA,NA,TRBJ2-5,TRBV19
CAWSVIRYTEAFF,TGTGCCTGGAGTGTAATACGGTACACTGAAGCTTTCTTT,NA,many,TRBJ1-1,TRBV30
CASSLFPPDMTNYGCTF,TGTGCCAGCAGCTTGTTTCCGCCGGACATGACTAACTATGGCTGCACCTTC,NA,few,TRBJ1-2,TRBV5-6
CASSLAGDYEQFF,TGTGCCAGCAGCCTAGCGGGAGATTATGAGCAGTTCTTC,TRBD2,NA,TRBJ2-1,TRBV11-2
CAWTRGLYGYTF,TGTGCCTGGACTAGGGGCCTCTATGGCTACACCTTC,NA,many,TRBJ1-2,TRBV30
CASSQLRDSSSTDTQYF,TGTGCCAGCAGCCAACTCCGGGACAGCTCTAGCACAGATACGCAGTATTTT,TRBD1,NA,TRBJ2-3,TRBV5-4
CASSPQEFSGAETQYF,TGTGCCAGCTCGCCCCAGGAGTTTAGCGGTGCAGAGACCCAGTACTTC,NA,many,TRBJ2-5,TRBV18
CSAVDRLYGYTF,TGCAGTGCCGTCGACAGGCTCTATGGCTACACCTTC,NA,many,TRBJ1-2,TRBV20-1
CASWGLGGPKNEQFF,TGTGCCAGCTGGGGTCTGGGAGGGCCAAAGAATGAGCAGTTCTTC,TRBD2,many,TRBJ2-1,TRBV7-9
CSVESTSGRVGETQYF,TGCAGCGTTGAGTCGACTAGCGGGAGGGTCGGAGAGACCCAGTACTTC,TRBD2,many,TRBJ2-5,TRBV29-1
CASSQYTYQKEKLFF,TGTGCCAGCAGCCAATACACATATCAGAAGGAAAAACTGTTTTTT,NA,many,TRBJ1-4,TRBV27
CASSQTPSGLAGYNEQFF,TGTGCCAGCAGCCAAACCCCCTCAGGACTAGCGGGGTACAATGAGCAGTTCTTC,TRBD2,few,TRBJ2-1,TRBV14
CSVDVAGGPFHEQFF,TGCAGTGTCGACGTAGCGGGAGGGCCTTTCCATGAGCAGTTCTTC,TRBD2,NA,TRBJ2-1,TRBV20-1